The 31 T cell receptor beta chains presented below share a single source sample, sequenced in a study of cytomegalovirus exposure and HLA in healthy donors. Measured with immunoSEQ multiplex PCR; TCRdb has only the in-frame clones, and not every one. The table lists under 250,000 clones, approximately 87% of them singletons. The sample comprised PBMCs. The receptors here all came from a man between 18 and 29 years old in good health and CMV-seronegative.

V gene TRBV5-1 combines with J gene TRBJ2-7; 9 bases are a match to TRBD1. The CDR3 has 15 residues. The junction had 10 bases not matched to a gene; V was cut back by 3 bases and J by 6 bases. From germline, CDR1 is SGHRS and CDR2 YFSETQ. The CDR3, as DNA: TGCGCCAGCAGCTCGGCGGGACAGGGTGTGGGCGAGCAGTACTTC. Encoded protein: CASSSAGQGVGEQYF.

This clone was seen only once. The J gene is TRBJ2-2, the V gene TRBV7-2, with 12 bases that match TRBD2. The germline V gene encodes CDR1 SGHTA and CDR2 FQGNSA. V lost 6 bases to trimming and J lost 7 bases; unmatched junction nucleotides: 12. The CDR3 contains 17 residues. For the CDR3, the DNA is TGTGCCAGCAGTTATGGACTAGCGGGAAGTGCAGGCGGGGAGCTGTTTTTT. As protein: CASSYGLAGSAGGELFF. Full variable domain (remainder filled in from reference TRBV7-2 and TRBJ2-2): GAGVSQSPSNKVTEKGKDVELRCDPISGHTALYWYRQSLGQGLEFLIYFQGNSAPDKSGLPSDRFSAERTGGSVSTLTIQRTQQEDSAVYLCASSYGLAGSAGGELFFGEGSRLTVL.

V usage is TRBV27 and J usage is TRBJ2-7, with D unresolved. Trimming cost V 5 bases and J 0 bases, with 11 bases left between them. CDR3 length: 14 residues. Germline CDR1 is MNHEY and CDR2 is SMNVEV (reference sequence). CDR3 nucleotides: TGTGCCAGCAGTGGGCTCACCGACTCCTACGAGCAGTACTTC. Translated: CASSGLTDSYEQYF.

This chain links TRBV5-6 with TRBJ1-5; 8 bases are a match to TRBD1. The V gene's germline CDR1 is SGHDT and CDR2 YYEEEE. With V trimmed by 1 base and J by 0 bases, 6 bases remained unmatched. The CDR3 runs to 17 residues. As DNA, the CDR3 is TGTGCCAGCAGCTTGTTCGGCAGGGGGCATAGCAATCAGCCCCAGCATTTT. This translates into CASSLFGRGHSNQPQHF.

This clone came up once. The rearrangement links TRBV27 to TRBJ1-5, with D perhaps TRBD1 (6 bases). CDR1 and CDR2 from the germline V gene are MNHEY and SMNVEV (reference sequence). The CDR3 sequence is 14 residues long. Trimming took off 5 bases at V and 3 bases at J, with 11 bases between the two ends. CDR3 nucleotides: TGTGCCAGCAGTCGACAGGCGGTCAATCAGCCCCAGCATTTT. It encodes CASSRQAVNQPQHF.

The CDR3 nucleotides read TGTGCCAGCAGTGAACGAATAGCGGGAGTAGGAGTCGCCTACGAGCAGTACTTC. This gives the protein CASSERIAGVGVAYEQYF. This sequence joins TRBV6-1 and TRBJ2-7; 9 bases line up with TRBD2. CDR1 and CDR2 from the germline V gene are MNHNS and SASEGT. The CDR3 totals 18 residues. With 2 bases clipped from V and 2 bases from J, the junction kept 13 bases outside the gene matches.

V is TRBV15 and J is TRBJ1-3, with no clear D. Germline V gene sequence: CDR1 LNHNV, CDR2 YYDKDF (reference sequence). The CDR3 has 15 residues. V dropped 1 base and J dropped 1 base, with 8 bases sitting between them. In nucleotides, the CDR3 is TGTGCCACCAGCAGAGGAGGGAATTCTGGAAACACCATATATTTT. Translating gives CATSRGGNSGNTIYF.

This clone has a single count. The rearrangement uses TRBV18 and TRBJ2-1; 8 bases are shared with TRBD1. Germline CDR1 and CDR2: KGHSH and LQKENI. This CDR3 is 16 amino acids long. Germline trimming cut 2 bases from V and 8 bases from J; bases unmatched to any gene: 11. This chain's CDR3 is CASSPVTGGANDEQFF. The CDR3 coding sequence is TGTGCCAGCTCACCAGTAACAGGGGGTGCGAACGATGAGCAGTTCTTC.

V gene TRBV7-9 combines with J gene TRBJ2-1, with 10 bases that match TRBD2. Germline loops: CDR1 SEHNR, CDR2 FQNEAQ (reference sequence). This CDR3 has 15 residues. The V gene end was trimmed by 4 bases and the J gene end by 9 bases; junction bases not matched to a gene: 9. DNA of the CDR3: TGTGCCAGCAGCTCTCTAGCGGGAGATATCACTGAGCAGTTCTTC. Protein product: CASSSLAGDITEQFF.

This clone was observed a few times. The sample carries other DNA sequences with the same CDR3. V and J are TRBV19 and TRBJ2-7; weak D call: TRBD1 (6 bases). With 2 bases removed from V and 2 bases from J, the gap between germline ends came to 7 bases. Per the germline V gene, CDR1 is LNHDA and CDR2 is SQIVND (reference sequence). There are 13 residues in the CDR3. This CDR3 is CASSIPGAYEQYF. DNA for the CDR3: TGTGCCAGTAGTATACCAGGGGCCTACGAGCAGTACTTC.

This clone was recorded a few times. The CDR3 protein is CASSQGQASSGNTIYF. The CDR3 bases are TGTGCCAGCAGCCAGGGACAGGCCAGCTCTGGAAACACCATATATTTT. The chain recombines TRBV4-2 with TRBJ1-3; 8 bases align to TRBD1. The V and J ends lost 3 bases and 0 bases, in that order; junction bases with no gene match: 4. Germline V CDR1 and CDR2: LGHNA, YNFKEQ. The CDR3 sequence is 16 residues long.

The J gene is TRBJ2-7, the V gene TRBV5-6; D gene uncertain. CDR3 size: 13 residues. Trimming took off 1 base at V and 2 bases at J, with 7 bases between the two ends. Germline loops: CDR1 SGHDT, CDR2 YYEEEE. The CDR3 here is CASSLISPYEQYF. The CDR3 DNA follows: TGTGCCAGCAGCTTGATCTCTCCCTACGAGCAGTACTTC.

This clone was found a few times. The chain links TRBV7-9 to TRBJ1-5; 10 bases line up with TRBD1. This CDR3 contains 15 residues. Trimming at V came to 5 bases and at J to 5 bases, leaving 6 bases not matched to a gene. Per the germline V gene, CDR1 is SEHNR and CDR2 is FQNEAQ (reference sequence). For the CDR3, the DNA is TGTGCCAGCAGCGCGACAGGGGGCATGGATCAGCCCCAGCATTTT. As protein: CASSATGGMDQPQHF.

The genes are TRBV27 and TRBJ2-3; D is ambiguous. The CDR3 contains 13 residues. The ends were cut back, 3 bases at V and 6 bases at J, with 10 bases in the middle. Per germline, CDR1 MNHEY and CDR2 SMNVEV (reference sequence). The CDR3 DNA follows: TGTGCCAGCAGTTTCACCCACGCGGATACGCAGTATTTT. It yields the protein CASSFTHADTQYF.

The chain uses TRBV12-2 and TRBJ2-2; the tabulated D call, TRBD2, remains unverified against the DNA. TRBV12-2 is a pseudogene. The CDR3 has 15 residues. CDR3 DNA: TGTGCAAGTCGTAGGGCGGAGGGTGGGACCGGGGAGCTGTTTTTT. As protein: CASRRAEGGTGELFF.

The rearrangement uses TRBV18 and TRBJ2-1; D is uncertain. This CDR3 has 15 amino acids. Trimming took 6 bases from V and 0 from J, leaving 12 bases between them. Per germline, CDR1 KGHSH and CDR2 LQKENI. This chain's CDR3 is CASSPSLSSYNEQFF. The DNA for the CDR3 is TGTGCCAGCTCCCCTTCCTTGAGCTCCTACAATGAGCAGTTCTTC.

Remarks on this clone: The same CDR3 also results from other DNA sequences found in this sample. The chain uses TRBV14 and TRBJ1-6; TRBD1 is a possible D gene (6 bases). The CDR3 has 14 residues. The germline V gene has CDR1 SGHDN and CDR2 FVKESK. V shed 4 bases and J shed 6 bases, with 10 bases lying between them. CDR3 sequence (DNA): TGTGCCAGCAGCCTCGTAGGGGGTAATTCACCCCTCCACTTT. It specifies CASSLVGGNSPLHF.

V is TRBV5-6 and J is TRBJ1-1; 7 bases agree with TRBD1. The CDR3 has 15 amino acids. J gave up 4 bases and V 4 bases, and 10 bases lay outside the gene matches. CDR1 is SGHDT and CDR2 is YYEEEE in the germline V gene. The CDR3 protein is CASSITGDSSTEAFF. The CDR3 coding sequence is TGTGCCAGCAGCATAACAGGGGACTCGAGCACTGAAGCTTTCTTT.

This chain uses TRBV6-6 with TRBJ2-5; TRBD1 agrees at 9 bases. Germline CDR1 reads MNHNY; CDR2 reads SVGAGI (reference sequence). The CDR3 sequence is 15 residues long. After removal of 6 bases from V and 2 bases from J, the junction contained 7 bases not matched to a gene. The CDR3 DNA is TGTGCCAGCAGCCTAGGACAGGGGTTTCAAGAGACCCAGTACTTC. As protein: CASSLGQGFQETQYF.

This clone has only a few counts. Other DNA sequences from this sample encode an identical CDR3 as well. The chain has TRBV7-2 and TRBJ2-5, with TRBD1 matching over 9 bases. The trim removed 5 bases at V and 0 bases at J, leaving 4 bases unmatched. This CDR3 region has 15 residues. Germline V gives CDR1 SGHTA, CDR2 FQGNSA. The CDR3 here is CASSLGDRDQETQYF. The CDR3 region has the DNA TGTGCCAGCAGCCTAGGGGACAGGGACCAAGAGACCCAGTACTTC.

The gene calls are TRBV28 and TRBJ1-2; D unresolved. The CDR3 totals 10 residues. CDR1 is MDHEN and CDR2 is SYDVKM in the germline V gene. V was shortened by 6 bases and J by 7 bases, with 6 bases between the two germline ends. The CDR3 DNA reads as TGTGCCAGCAGCCGCGTTGGCTACACCTTC. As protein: CASSRVGYTF.

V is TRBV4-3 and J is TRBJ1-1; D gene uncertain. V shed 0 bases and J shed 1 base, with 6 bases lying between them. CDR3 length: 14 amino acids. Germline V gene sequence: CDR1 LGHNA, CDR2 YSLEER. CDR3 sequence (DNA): TGCGCCAGCAGCCAAGATCTACCGAACACTGAAGCTTTCTTT. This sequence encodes CASSQDLPNTEAFF.

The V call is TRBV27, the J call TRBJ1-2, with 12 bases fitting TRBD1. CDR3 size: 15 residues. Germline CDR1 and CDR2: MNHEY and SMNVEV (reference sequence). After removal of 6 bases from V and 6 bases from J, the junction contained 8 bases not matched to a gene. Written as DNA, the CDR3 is TGTGCCAGCAGCCCCGGGACAGGGGGCCTGGATGGCTACACCTTC. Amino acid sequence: CASSPGTGGLDGYTF.

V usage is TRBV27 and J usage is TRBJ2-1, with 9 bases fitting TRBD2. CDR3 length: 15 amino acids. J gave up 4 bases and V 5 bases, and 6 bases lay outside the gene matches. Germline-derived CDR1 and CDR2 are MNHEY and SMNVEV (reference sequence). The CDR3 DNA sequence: TGTGCCAGCAGTGGTTGGCGGGGGGGTTACAATGAGCAGTTCTTC. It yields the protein CASSGWRGGYNEQFF.

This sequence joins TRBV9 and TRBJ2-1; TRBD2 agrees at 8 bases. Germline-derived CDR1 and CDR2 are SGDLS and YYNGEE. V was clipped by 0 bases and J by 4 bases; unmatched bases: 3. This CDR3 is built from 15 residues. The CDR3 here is CASSVGASGYNEQFF. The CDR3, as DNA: TGTGCCAGCAGCGTAGGGGCTAGCGGGTACAATGAGCAGTTCTTC.

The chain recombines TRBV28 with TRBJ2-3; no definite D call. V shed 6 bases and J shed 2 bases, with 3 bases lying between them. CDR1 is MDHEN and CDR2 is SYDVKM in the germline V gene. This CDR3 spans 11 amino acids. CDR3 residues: CASSSTDTQYF. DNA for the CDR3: TGTGCCAGCAGCTCCACAGATACGCAGTATTTT.

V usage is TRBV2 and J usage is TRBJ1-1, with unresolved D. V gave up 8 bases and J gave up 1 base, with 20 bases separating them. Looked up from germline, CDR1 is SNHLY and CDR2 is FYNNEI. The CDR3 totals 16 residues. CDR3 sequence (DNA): TGTGCCAGCTGCCACCTCCCGAGGGCGAGGAACACTGAAGCTTTCTTT. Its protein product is CASCHLPRARNTEAFF.

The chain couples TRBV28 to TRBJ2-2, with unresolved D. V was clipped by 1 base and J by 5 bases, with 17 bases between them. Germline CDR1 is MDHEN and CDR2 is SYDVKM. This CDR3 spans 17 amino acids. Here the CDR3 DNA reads TGTGCCAGCAGTTTATTAATGTTCGGCAGGCATACCGGGGAGCTGTTTTTT. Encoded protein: CASSLLMFGRHTGELFF. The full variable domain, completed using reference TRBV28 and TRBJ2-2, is DVKVTQSSRYLVKRTGEKVFLECVQDMDHENMFWYRQDPGLGLRLIYFSYDVKMKEKGDIPEGYSVSREKKERFSLILESASTNQTSMYLCASSLLMFGRHTGELFFGEGSRLTVL.

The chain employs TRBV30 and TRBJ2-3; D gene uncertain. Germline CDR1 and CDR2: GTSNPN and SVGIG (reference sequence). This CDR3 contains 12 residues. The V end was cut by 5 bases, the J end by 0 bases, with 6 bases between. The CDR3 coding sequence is TGTGCCTGGCTGTTTAGCACAGATACGCAGTATTTT. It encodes CAWLFSTDTQYF.

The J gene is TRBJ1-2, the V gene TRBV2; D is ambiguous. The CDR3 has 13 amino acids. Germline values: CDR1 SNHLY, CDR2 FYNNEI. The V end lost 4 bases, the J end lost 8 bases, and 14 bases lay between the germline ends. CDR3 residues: CASSGSSPGGYTF. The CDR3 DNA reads TGTGCCAGCAGTGGTAGCTCTCCGGGGGGCTACACCTTC.

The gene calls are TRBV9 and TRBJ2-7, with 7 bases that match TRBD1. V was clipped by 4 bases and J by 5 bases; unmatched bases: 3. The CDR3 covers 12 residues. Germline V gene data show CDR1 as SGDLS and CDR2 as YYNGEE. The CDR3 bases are TGTGCCAGCAGCCTGACAGGGAACGAGCAGTACTTC. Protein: CASSLTGNEQYF.